Listed below are T cell receptor beta chains from one sample, sequenced in a study of cytotoxic CD8 clonotypes in ibrutinib-treated CLL. Sequenced by immunoSEQ multiplex PCR; TCRdb stores in-frame clones only, minus some. The data contain around 330,000 clones, 67% of them singletons. The sequenced sample was PBMCs, obtained after 36 months of ibrutinib treatment. The receptors come from a human donor with chronic lymphocytic leukemia. CDR3s include the opening cysteine and the closing phenylalanine or tryptophan. Fields, in order: D gene, V gene, J gene, clone size, CDR3 DNA, CDR3 protein. The D gene is left open where the match is weak. Rows give clone size only sometimes, using once, few, many, or a class for an expanded clone.

>NA|TRBV6-5|TRBJ2-3|NA
TGTGCCAGCAGTTCACAGGGACGGGCGGCAGATACGCAGTATTTT
CASSSQGRAADTQYF
>TRBD1|TRBV5-4|TRBJ2-3|NA
TGTGCCAGCAATCTAGGGGGCCCCCTCGCCACAGATACGCAGTATTTT
CASNLGGPLATDTQYF
>TRBD2|TRBV11-2|TRBJ2-5|once
TGTGCCAGCAGCTTAGACTCGGGACTAGCGGCTAGGGAGACCCAGTACTTC
CASSLDSGLAARETQYF
>NA|TRBV2|TRBJ1-1|NA
TGTGCCAGCAGTGAAGGGAGGTGGGGAGCTTTCTTT
CASSEGRWGAFF
>NA|TRBV7-9|TRBJ2-7|NA
TGTGCCAGCAGCTCCGGGAACCCCCCCTACGAGCAGTACTTC
CASSSGNPPYEQYF
>TRBD1|TRBV15|TRBJ1-4|NA
TGTGCCACCAGCAGAGATTGGGTGACAGGGGTCCGAGAAAAACTGTTTTTT
CATSRDWVTGVREKLFF
>NA|TRBV6-6|TRBJ2-7|NA
TGTGCCAGCAGTTCCCAGGGGCCCGCCTACGAGCAGTACTTC
CASSSQGPAYEQYF
>NA|TRBV18|TRBJ1-1|NA
TGTGCCAGCTCACCTTACAAGGGGCTGGCTGAAGCTTTCTTT
CASSPYKGLAEAFF
>NA|TRBV4-1|TRBJ1-6|few
TGCGCCAGCAGTAACACGGACCGGACGGGGTTCCACTTT
CASSNTDRTGFHF
>NA|TRBV9|TRBJ2-7|NA
TGTGCCAGCAGCGTAGCAGGGGAGAACTCCTACGAGCAGTACTTC
CASSVAGENSYEQYF
>NA|TRBV29-1|TRBJ2-1|NA
TGCAGTAGTAGTGGGGCTGAGCAGTTCTTC
CSSSGAEQFF
>TRBD2|TRBV5-1|TRBJ2-1|few
TGCGCCAGCAGCCCTAGAGTAGCGGGCGATGAGCAGTTCTTC
CASSPRVAGDEQFF
>NA|TRBV11-3|TRBJ2-2|NA
TGTGCCAGCAGCTTAGATGGGGGAGGGGAGCTGTTTTTT
CASSLDGGGELFF
>NA|TRBV28|TRBJ1-1|NA
TGTGCCAGCAGTGGCAACTTCGAGGCTTTCTTT
CASSGNFEAFF
>NA|TRBV5-1|TRBJ2-7|NA
TGCGCCAGCAGCCTAAAGACAGATTTCTACGAGCAGTACTTC
CASSLKTDFYEQYF
>NA|TRBV2|TRBJ1-5|NA
TGTGCCAGCAGTGAATCCCGAGCTGGCAATCAGCCCCAGCATTTT
CASSESRAGNQPQHF
>TRBD1|TRBV7-2|TRBJ2-2|few
TGTGCCAGCAGCTTAGAAGGGGGCCGGGCCGGGGAGCTGTTTTTT
CASSLEGGRAGELFF
>NA|TRBV29-1|TRBJ2-7|NA
TGCAGCGCGGGCCCGACCCACGAGCAGTACTTC
CSAGPTHEQYF
>NA|TRBV19|TRBJ1-2|NA
TGTGCCAGTAGTATAGTGGGAGTCTATGGCTACACCTTC
CASSIVGVYGYTF
>NA|TRBV6-5|TRBJ1-4|NA
TGTGCCAGCAGCGGACAGCGCTCTAATGAAAAACTGTTTTTT
CASSGQRSNEKLFF
>NA|TRBV7-3|TRBJ2-1|NA
TGTGCCAGCAGCTTAACATATGTCGGTGAGCAGTTCTTC
CASSLTYVGEQFF
>NA|TRBV19|TRBJ1-5|NA
TGTGCCAGTAGTAACCTGCTTACCTATCCCGAAGACAGGTATAGCAATCAGCCCCAGCATTTT
CASSNLLTYPEDRYSNQPQHF
>NA|TRBV27|TRBJ2-3|NA
TGTGCCAGCAGTAGGACGGTAGATACGCAGTATTTT
CASSRTVDTQYF
>NA|TRBV29-1|TRBJ2-1|NA
TGCAGCGTTGCTCAGGCCTACAATGAGCAGTTCTTC
CSVAQAYNEQFF
>TRBD2|TRBV15|TRBJ2-1|NA
TGTGCCACCAGCAGGGCCCTAGCGGGAGGTCGCCATGAGCAGTTCTTC
CATSRALAGGRHEQFF
>NA|TRBV7-9|TRBJ2-7|NA
TGTGCCAGCAGCCCAGCCGGGGATTACTACGAGCAGTACTTC
CASSPAGDYYEQYF
>NA|TRBV9|TRBJ1-2|NA
TGTGCCAGCAGCGTAGGCGGAAACTATGGCTACACCTTC
CASSVGGNYGYTF
>NA|TRBV27|TRBJ2-7|NA
TGTGCCAGCAGCCCCACCTTTTCAGCCTACGAGCAGTACTTC
CASSPTFSAYEQYF
>NA|TRBV18|TRBJ2-2|NA
TGTGCCAGCTCACCACCCCGAGGGCCCAACACCGGGGAGCTGTTTTTT
CASSPPRGPNTGELFF
>NA|TRBV9|TRBJ2-3|NA
TGTGCCAGCAGCGTAGCTTACGGGGAACTACATACGCAGTATTTT
CASSVAYGELHTQYF
>NA|TRBV28|TRBJ1-5|NA
TGTGCCAGCAGTCTAAAGTATAGCAATCAGCCCCAGCATTTT
CASSLKYSNQPQHF
>NA|TRBV6-5|TRBJ1-1|NA
TGTGCCAGCAGTTACCGCCGAGCCGGGGAAGCTTTCTTT
CASSYRRAGEAFF
>TRBD1|TRBV7-8|TRBJ1-2|few
TGTGCCAGCAGCCCCGACAGGGACTATGGCTACACCTTC
CASSPDRDYGYTF
>TRBD1|TRBV4-1|TRBJ2-7|NA
TGCGCCAGCAGCCAAGACAGGGGGCACGAGCAGTACTTC
CASSQDRGHEQYF
>TRBD2|TRBV15|TRBJ2-7|NA
TGTGCCACCAGCCGGTCTAGCGGAACCTACGAGCAGTACTTC
CATSRSSGTYEQYF
>TRBD2|TRBV7-6|TRBJ2-5|NA
TGTGCCAGCAGCCCGCAAGCGGGAGGTTTGAACCAAGAGACCCAGTACTTC
CASSPQAGGLNQETQYF
>NA|TRBV7-8|TRBJ2-7|once
TGTGCCAGCAGCTACGGAGGGGGCTCCTACGAGCAGTACTTC
CASSYGGGSYEQYF
>TRBD1|TRBV27|TRBJ2-5|NA
TGTGCCAGCAGTTTAGGCCAGGGGGCTTGGGAGACCCAGTACTTC
CASSLGQGAWETQYF
>NA|TRBV6-5|TRBJ1-2|few
TGTGCCAGCAGTTACGAGGTCGGGACCGCTTATCACACCTTC
CASSYEVGTAYHTF
>TRBD2|TRBV29-1|TRBJ2-7|NA
TGCAGCGTCCAAGACTTCCCGGCTAGCGGCTCCTACGAGCAGTACTTC
CSVQDFPASGSYEQYF
>TRBD2|TRBV6-5|TRBJ2-1|NA
TGTGCCAGCACCAATAGCGGGGGATCCTACAATGAGCAGTTCTTC
CASTNSGGSYNEQFF
>NA|TRBV7-8|TRBJ2-7|NA
TGTGCCAGCAGCTTGAGGGAAACAGGGTCCTACGAGCAGTACTTC
CASSLRETGSYEQYF
>TRBD1|TRBV29-1|TRBJ1-4|NA
TGCAGCGTTGAAAAGCGGACAGGGGAGGGTTTGGAAAAACTGTTTTTT
CSVEKRTGEGLEKLFF
>TRBD2|TRBV27|TRBJ2-4|NA
TGTGCCAGCAGTCTGGGACTAGCGGGGGTCAAAAACATTCAGTACTTC
CASSLGLAGVKNIQYF
>NA|TRBV5-6|TRBJ1-6|few
TGTGCCAGCAGCTTGGCCTCAGGGATCGGGTCACCCCTCCACTTT
CASSLASGIGSPLHF
>TRBD1|TRBV2|TRBJ2-7|NA
TGTGCCAGCAGGGGGGACAGGTCCTACGAGCAGTACTTC
CASRGDRSYEQYF
>NA|TRBV28|TRBJ2-6|NA
TGTGCCAGCAGCCGGGGTGGGGCTGGGGCCAACGTCCTGACTTTC
CASSRGGAGANVLTF
>NA|TRBV11-2|TRBJ2-4|few
TGTGCCAGCAGCCCCCGAAGAGACCCTAAAAACATTCAGTACTTC
CASSPRRDPKNIQYF
>TRBD1|TRBV4-1|TRBJ1-6|few
TGCGCCAGCAGCCACCCTAGGGGGGACAGGGGCTCCCCAACGCCCCTCCACTTT
CASSHPRGDRGSPTPLHF